Presented here are 21 T cell receptor beta chains from one specimen sequenced in a study of T cell repertoires in cytomegalovirus infection. TCRdb passed the reads through MiXCR, listing each CDR3 protein once. This table holds almost 300,000 distinct CDR3 sequences, 8% to 10% found once. Sequences were obtained from PBMCs. The receptors stem from a human donor in good health (CMV status not recorded). Some clones in this sample may be carry-over from other donors' samples.

This clonotype was observed many times. This chain uses TRBV20-1 with TRBJ2-7, with a possible D match to TRBD2 (6 bases). The germline V and J ends were trimmed by 0 bases and 2 bases, with 14 bases remaining between them. The CDR3 has 15 residues. Germline-derived CDR1 and CDR2 are DFQATT and SNEGSKA (reference sequence). The CDR3 reads CSARDWSSETYEQYF. The CDR3, as DNA: TGCAGTGCTAGAGATTGGTCTAGCGAGACCTACGAGCAGTACTTC.

This clonotype was seen only a few times. V is TRBV20-1 and J is TRBJ2-1; TRBD2 agrees at 10 bases. Germline V gene sequence: CDR1 DFQATT, CDR2 SNEGSKA (reference sequence). V gave up 2 bases and J gave up 6 bases; unmatched junction bases: 1. This CDR3 comprises 13 residues. The CDR3 here is CSARRTSGNEQFF. The CDR3 DNA follows: TGCAGTGCTAGAAGGACTAGCGGCAATGAGCAGTTCTTC.

To note about this clonotype: A much larger clone lies a single base off, so this may be a read error. As the CDR3 is not closed by the conserved phenylalanine or tryptophan, this likely results from a read error. As DNA, the CDR3 is TGCAGTGCCGGACAGGGGTATAGATCACCCCTCCACTGT. Its protein is CSAGQGYRSPLHC. The rearrangement uses TRBV20-1 and TRBJ1-6; 9 bases fit TRBD1. Germline V lookup: CDR1 DFQATT, CDR2 SNEGSKA (reference sequence). V lost 6 bases and J lost 10; bases outside the gene matches: 7. This CDR3 is 13 amino acids long.

This clonotype has a count of ten or more. The chain has TRBV2 and TRBJ2-2, with D tentatively TRBD1 (5 bases). Trimming left V 6 bases short and J 5 bases short, with 13 bases between. The CDR3 has 14 amino acids. In germline, CDR1 is SNHLY, CDR2 FYNNEI. The CDR3 DNA reads TGTGCCAGCAGCGTAGACCCAGGGACCGGGGAGCTGTTTTTT. Its translation: CASSVDPGTGELFF.

V gene TRBV20-1 combines with J gene TRBJ1-6, with 7 positions matching TRBD1. Losses at the gene ends were 6 bases for V and 0 bases for J; bases not matched to a gene: 11. CDR1 and CDR2 (germline): DFQATT, SNEGSKA (reference sequence). The CDR3 runs 17 residues. The CDR3 is CSAQLGQASSYNSPLHF. For the CDR3, the DNA is TGCAGTGCGCAATTAGGACAGGCCAGCTCCTATAATTCACCCCTCCACTTT.

The genes are TRBV20-1 and TRBJ2-5; D gene uncertain. Germline lookup yields CDR1 DFQATT and CDR2 SNEGSKA (reference sequence). V dropped 4 bases and J dropped 2 bases, with 2 bases sitting between them. This CDR3 is 10 amino acids long. The CDR3 reads CSAKQETQYF. Written as DNA, the CDR3 is TGCAGTGCTAAACAAGAGACCCAGTACTTC.

This clonotype has just a few counts. This rearrangement joins TRBV11-1 to TRBJ2-5; D uncertain. V gave up 6 bases and J gave up 0 bases, with 8 bases separating them. This CDR3 is built from 13 residues. CDR1 is SGHAT, CDR2 FQDESV, per germline (reference sequence). The CDR3 coding sequence is TGTGCCAGCAGTCCGGGCTACCAAGAGACCCAGTACTTC. Its protein is CASSPGYQETQYF.

Many counts were recorded for this clonotype. V usage is TRBV7-8 and J usage is TRBJ2-1, with D perhaps matching TRBD1 or TRBD2 (5 bases each). This CDR3 comprises 15 residues. Trimming cost V 1 base and J 9 bases, with 16 bases left between them. Germline-derived CDR1 and CDR2 are SGHVS and FQNEAQ. CDR3 amino acids: CASSLGGIEAGEQFF. CDR3 sequence (DNA): TGTGCCAGCAGCTTAGGGGGGATAGAGGCGGGTGAGCAGTTCTTC.

This clonotype was counted only a few times. The chain uses TRBV15 and TRBJ2-1, with D maybe TRBD1 (6 bases). V was shortened by 8 bases and J by 7 bases, with 9 bases between the two germline ends. Germline V lookup: CDR1 LNHNV, CDR2 YYDKDF (reference sequence). This CDR3 comprises 11 residues. The DNA for the CDR3 is TGTGCCACCCAGGGGCAGAATGAGCAGTTCTTC. This encodes CATQGQNEQFF.

Regarding this clonotype: A read error may be the cause here, since a much bigger clone is one base away. The rearrangement links TRBV10-3 to TRBJ1-6; TRBD1 is a possible D gene (5 bases). V lost 2 bases to trimming and J lost 0 bases, with 8 bases between them. Germline CDR1 and CDR2: ENHRY and SYGVKD. The CDR3 is 16 amino acids. The CDR3 DNA reads as TGTGCCATCAGTGAGCGAGGGGTCTCCTATAATTCACCCCTCCACTTT. Its protein product is CAISERGVSYNSPLHF.

This clonotype was counted many times. The chain recombines TRBV7-2 with TRBJ2-5; TRBD1 matches at 7 bases. In germline, CDR1 is SGHTA, CDR2 FQGNSA. There are 14 residues in the CDR3. V shed 4 bases and J 3 bases; nucleotides not matched to a gene: 5. This CDR3 is CASSSGDSKETQYF. The DNA of the CDR3 is TGTGCCAGCAGCTCCGGGGACAGCAAAGAGACCCAGTACTTC.

This clonotype appeared many times. The V gene is TRBV5-4, the J gene TRBJ2-1; tentative D call: TRBD2 (6 bases). Germline V gene data show CDR1 as SGHNT and CDR2 as YYREEE (reference sequence). CDR3 length: 16 residues. Trimming shortened V by 2 bases and J by 10 bases, and 22 bases separated the two germline ends. The CDR3 is CASSLFEEGGPSEQFF. CDR3 in DNA: TGTGCCAGCAGCTTATTTGAGGAGGGTGGGCCAAGCGAGCAGTTCTTC.

This clonotype was counted ten times or more. The chain uses TRBV7-2 and TRBJ2-6; D remains unclear. Germline lookup yields CDR1 SGHTA and CDR2 FQGNSA. The CDR3 loop spans 17 amino acids. Deletions cut 9 bases from V and 0 bases from J, with 18 bases between. The CDR3, as DNA: TGTGCCAGTATCGTCGAGACCGATTTCTCTGGGGCCAACGTCCTGACTTTC. As protein: CASIVETDFSGANVLTF.

Concerning this clonotype: It may be a read error: a sequence one base away is much more abundant. The gene calls are TRBV20-1 and TRBJ2-1, with D perhaps matching TRBD1 or TRBD2 (5 bases each). The CDR3 loop spans 15 amino acids. Germline CDR1 reads DFQATT; CDR2 reads SNEGSKA (reference sequence). The V gene lost 3 bases and the J gene lost 0 bases, with 12 bases spanning the gap. CDR3 amino acids: CSASPGAGSYNEQFF. The DNA for the CDR3 is TGCAGTGCTAGCCCCGGGGCAGGCTCCTACAATGAGCAGTTCTTC.

In this sample, this clonotype turned up a few times. The V and J genes are TRBV10-3 and TRBJ1-1, with a tentative D call TRBD1 (6 bases). In germline, CDR1 is ENHRY, CDR2 SYGVKD. Trimming removed 11 bases at V and 4 bases at J, with 20 bases between. The CDR3 contains 14 residues. The CDR3 region is CAALSGAEGTEAFF. CDR3 DNA: TGTGCCGCGCTTTCGGGGGCAGAGGGCACTGAAGCTTTCTTT.

This clonotype was detected ten times or more. The chain uses TRBV7-2 and TRBJ2-3; TRBD2 agrees at 9 bases. This CDR3 comprises 17 residues. With 3 bases clipped from V and 0 bases from J, the junction kept 7 bases outside the gene matches. Germline-derived CDR1 and CDR2 are SGHTA and FQGNSA. The CDR3 spells CASSFVAGGVSTDTQYF. In DNA form, the CDR3 reads TGTGCCAGCAGCTTTGTGGCGGGGGGGGTCAGCACAGATACGCAGTATTTT.

This clonotype was counted ten times or more. The V call is TRBV7-2, the J call TRBJ1-2, with D maybe TRBD1 (5 bases). The CDR3 length is 15 residues. Germline V CDR1 and CDR2: SGHTA, FQGNSA. V shed 1 base and J shed 5 bases, with 14 bases lying between them. In nucleotides, the CDR3 is TGTGCCAGCAGCTTAGTTCAGGGATCGGCATATGGCTACACCTTC. Translation gives CASSLVQGSAYGYTF.

There are many counts of this clonotype. The CDR3 is CASSSRVDFSYEQYF. The CDR3, as DNA: TGTGCCAGCAGTTCACGGGTCGATTTCTCCTACGAGCAGTACTTC. The chain has TRBV12-3 or TRBV12-4 and TRBJ2-7; unclear D gene. The CDR3 totals 15 residues. V was shortened by 4 bases and J by 0 bases, with 13 bases between the two germline ends.

This clonotype has ten or more counts. The CDR3: CASSQVGGNYGYTF. Here the CDR3 DNA reads TGTGCCAGCAGCCAAGTGGGGGGTAACTATGGCTACACCTTC. The chain links TRBV14 to TRBJ1-2, with D possibly matching TRBD1 (5 bases). Germline CDR1 and CDR2: SGHDN and FVKESK. V gave up 1 base and J gave up 1 base, with 7 bases separating them. The CDR3 is 14 residues long. Looking up the rest from reference TRBV14 and TRBJ1-2 gives the full variable domain: EAGVTQFPSHSVIEKGQTVTLRCDPISGHDNLYWYRRVMGKEIKFLLHFVKESKQDESGMPNNRFLAERTGGTYSTLKVQPAELEDSGVYFCASSQVGGNYGYTFGSGTRLTVV.

The chain recombines TRBV20-1 with TRBJ1-1; weak D call: TRBD1 (5 bases). Trimming removed 3 bases from V and 7 bases from J, with 12 bases in between. The CDR3 runs to 12 residues. CDR1 is DFQATT, CDR2 SNEGSKA, per germline (reference sequence). CDR3 residues: CSASIPGGEAFF. The CDR3 bases are TGCAGTGCTAGCATCCCTGGGGGTGAAGCTTTCTTT.

This clonotype turned up a few times. This sequence joins TRBV14 and TRBJ2-2; no reliable D call. This CDR3 has 15 amino acids. V gave up 4 bases and J gave up 3 bases, with 12 bases separating them. Germline CDR1 and CDR2: SGHDN and FVKESK. CDR3 protein: CASSPDLLHTGELFF. CDR3 DNA sequence: TGTGCCAGCAGCCCAGATCTACTCCACACCGGGGAGCTGTTTTTT.